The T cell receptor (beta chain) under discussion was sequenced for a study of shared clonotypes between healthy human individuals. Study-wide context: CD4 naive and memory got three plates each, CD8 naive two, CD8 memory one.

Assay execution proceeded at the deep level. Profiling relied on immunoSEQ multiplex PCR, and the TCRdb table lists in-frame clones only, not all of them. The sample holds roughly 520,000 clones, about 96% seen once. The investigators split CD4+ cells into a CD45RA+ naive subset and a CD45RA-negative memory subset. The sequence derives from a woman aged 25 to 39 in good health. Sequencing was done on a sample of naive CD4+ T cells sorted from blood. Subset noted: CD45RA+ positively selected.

The DNA for the CDR3 is TGTGCCAGCAGGTTTGAATATAGCAATCAGCCCCAGCATTTT. Its translation: CASRFEYSNQPQHF. The V and J genes are TRBV6-1 and TRBJ1-5; no reliable D call. The germline V and J ends were trimmed by 6 bases and 0 bases, with 9 bases remaining between them. Germline assignment: CDR1 MNHNS and CDR2 SASEGT. The CDR3 is 14 amino acids.